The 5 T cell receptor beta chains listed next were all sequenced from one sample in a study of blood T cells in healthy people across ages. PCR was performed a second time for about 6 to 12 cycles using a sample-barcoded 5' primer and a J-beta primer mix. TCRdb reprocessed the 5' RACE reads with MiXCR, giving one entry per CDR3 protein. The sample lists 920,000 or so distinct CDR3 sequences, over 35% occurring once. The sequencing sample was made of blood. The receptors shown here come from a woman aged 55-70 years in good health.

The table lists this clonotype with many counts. CDR3 in DNA: TGTGCCAGCAGTCGTACCGCAGGGTTCTCCTACGAGCAGTACTTC. The encoded protein is CASSRTAGFSYEQYF. V usage is TRBV6-2 or TRBV6-3 and J usage is TRBJ2-7; D may be TRBD1 (5 bases). The CDR3 contains 15 residues. With 5 bases removed from V and 0 bases from J, the gap between germline ends came to 14 bases. Per germline, CDR1 MNHEY and CDR2 SVGEGT.

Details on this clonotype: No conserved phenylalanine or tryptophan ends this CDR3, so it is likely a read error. The DNA for the CDR3 is TGTGCCTGGAGCGGGGGACTAGACGTGAACTACGAGCAGTACTCC. Translating it yields CAWSGGLDVNYEQYS. The chain uses TRBV30 and TRBJ2-7, with 8 nucleotides matching TRBD2. Per the germline V gene, CDR1 is GTSNPN and CDR2 is SVGIG (reference sequence). The trim removed 3 bases at V and 3 bases at J, leaving 10 bases unmatched. The CDR3 runs 15 residues.

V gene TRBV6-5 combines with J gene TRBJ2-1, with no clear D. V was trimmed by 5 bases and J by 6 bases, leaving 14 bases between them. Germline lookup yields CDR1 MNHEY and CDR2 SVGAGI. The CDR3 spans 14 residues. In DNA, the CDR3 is TGTGCCAGCAGTCCGGCTGGAGAGGTCAATGAGCAGTTCTTC. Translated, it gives CASSPAGEVNEQFF.

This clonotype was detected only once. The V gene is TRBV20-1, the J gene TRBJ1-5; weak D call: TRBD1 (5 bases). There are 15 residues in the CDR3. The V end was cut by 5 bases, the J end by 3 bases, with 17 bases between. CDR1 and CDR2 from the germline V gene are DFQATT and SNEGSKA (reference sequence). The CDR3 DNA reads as TGCAGTGCTCGTACCGGGACCCCTAACAATCAGCCCCAGCATTTT. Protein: CSARTGTPNNQPQHF.

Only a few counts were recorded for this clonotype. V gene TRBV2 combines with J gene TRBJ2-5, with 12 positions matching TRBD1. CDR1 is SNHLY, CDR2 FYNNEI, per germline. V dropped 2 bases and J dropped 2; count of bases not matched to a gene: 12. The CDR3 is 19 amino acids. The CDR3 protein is CASSEKGDRGRIGQETQYF. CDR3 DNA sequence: TGTGCCAGCAGTGAAAAGGGGGACAGGGGGCGGATTGGACAAGAGACCCAGTACTTC.